A single sample gave rise to the 28 T cell receptor beta chains below, sequenced in a study of chemoradiotherapy in HPV16-positive cancers. The method was immunoSEQ multiplex PCR; TCRdb's version includes in-frame clones alone and lacks a portion of them. The sample holds about 6,600 clones, more than 65% seen once. The input for sequencing was tumor tissue, taken from a patient who underwent chemoradiotherapy. These receptors came from a human donor with HPV-associated anogenital cancer.

The chain carries TRBV5-6 and TRBJ2-7, with D maybe TRBD1 (6 bases). Germline lookup yields CDR1 SGHDT and CDR2 YYEEEE. Trimming took off 4 bases at V and 0 bases at J, with 14 bases between the two ends. This CDR3 has 15 amino acids. CDR3 in amino acids: CASSQWTARSYEQYF. CDR3 DNA: TGTGCCAGCAGCCAATGGACAGCCCGCTCCTACGAGCAGTACTTC.

The chain recombines TRBV2 with TRBJ1-4; TRBD1 matches 9 bases. The germline gives CDR1 SNHLY, CDR2 FYNNEI. This CDR3 contains 15 residues. Trimming at V came to 4 bases and at J to 4 bases, leaving 4 bases not matched to a gene. In DNA form, the CDR3 reads TGTGCCAGCAGTGTCGGGACAGGGATTAATGAAAAACTGTTTTTT. It translates to CASSVGTGINEKLFF. Supplemented by reference TRBV2 and TRBJ1-4, the full variable domain reads EPEVTQTPSHQVTQMGQEVILRCVPISNHLYFYWYRQILGQKVEFLVSFYNNEISEKSEIFDDQFSVERPDGSNFTLKIRSTKLEDSAMYFCASSVGTGINEKLFFGSGTQLSVL.

The CDR3 is CASSLGTAGRTEAFF. In nucleotides, the CDR3 is TGTGCCAGCAGCTTGGGGACAGCTGGGAGGACTGAAGCTTTCTTT. The V call is TRBV13, the J call TRBJ1-1; TRBD1 matches at 7 bases. Trimming removed 3 bases from V and 5 bases from J; junction bases left unmatched: 9. CDR3 length: 15 residues. CDR1 and CDR2 from the germline V gene are PRHDT and FYEKMQ (reference sequence).

This clone showed up just once. This chain connects TRBV5-1 to TRBJ2-7; D not resolved. The CDR3 length is 14 residues. CDR1 is SGHRS, CDR2 YFSETQ, per germline. Between the trimmed V and J ends, which lost 4 bases and 0 bases, there was a span of 11 bases. The DNA of the CDR3 is TGCGCCAGCAGCCTGGACGCGCACTCCTACGAGCAGTACTTC. This codes for CASSLDAHSYEQYF.

V gene TRBV29-1 combines with J gene TRBJ1-3, with D tentatively TRBD1 (6 bases). The germline V gene has CDR1 SQVTM and CDR2 ANQGSEA. This CDR3 region has 12 residues. V was trimmed by 3 bases and J by 4 bases, leaving 7 bases between them. CDR3 DNA sequence: TGCAGCGTTGATAGGGGGGGAAACACCATATATTTT. Its protein is CSVDRGGNTIYF.

V gene TRBV4-3 combines with J gene TRBJ2-1, with TRBD2 as a possible D gene (6 bases). V was trimmed by 1 base and J by 4 bases, leaving 14 bases between them. CDR3 size: 16 residues. Germline V gives CDR1 LGHNA, CDR2 YSLEER. The CDR3 bases are TGCGCCAGCAGCCAAGTAGGAGGGAAGCAGTACAATGAGCAGTTCTTC. Residues: CASSQVGGKQYNEQFF.

The chain carries TRBV5-1 and TRBJ1-5; 7 nucleotides align to TRBD1. The CDR3 runs to 15 residues. CDR1 and CDR2 (germline): SGHRS, YFSETQ. V lost 4 bases to trimming and J lost 3 bases; unmatched junction nucleotides: 7. This CDR3 reads CASSITGDNNQPQHF. The CDR3 region has the DNA TGCGCCAGCAGCATCACAGGGGACAACAATCAGCCCCAGCATTTT.

This chain connects TRBV7-2 to TRBJ2-2, with 10 bases fitting TRBD1. The CDR3 totals 17 residues. The J segment lost 7 bases and the V segment lost 5 bases, leaving 13 bases of the junction unmatched. Germline V lookup: CDR1 SGHTA, CDR2 FQGNSA. The CDR3 protein is CASSKPWTGGGNGELFF. CDR3 sequence (DNA): TGTGCCAGCAGCAAACCCTGGACAGGGGGAGGGAACGGGGAGCTGTTTTTT.

The chain uses TRBV6-5 and TRBJ2-1, with D maybe TRBD2 (6 bases). This CDR3 has 15 residues. V was clipped by 0 bases and J by 8 bases, with 14 bases between them. Germline CDR1 MNHEY, CDR2 SVGAGI. The CDR3 loop is CASSYSGAGSDEQFF. CDR3 coding DNA: TGTGCCAGCAGTTACTCGGGCGCGGGATCCGATGAGCAGTTCTTC.

The V gene is TRBV2, the J gene TRBJ2-3; 13 nucleotides match TRBD2. Germline CDR1 and CDR2: SNHLY and FYNNEI. This CDR3 is 15 amino acids long. The trim removed 7 bases at V and 6 bases at J, leaving 7 bases unmatched. CDR3 sequence: CASKGLAGLWDTQYF. In DNA, the CDR3 is TGTGCCAGCAAGGGACTAGCGGGATTATGGGATACGCAGTATTTT.

The V gene is TRBV7-2, the J gene TRBJ1-2; D is unresolved. Germline CDR1 SGHTA, CDR2 FQGNSA. Trimming pared 7 bases from V and 4 bases from J, leaving 10 bases between. This CDR3 has 12 amino acids. The CDR3 region has the DNA TGTGCCAGCAACCGGGATGCCTATGGCTACACCTTC. The encoded protein is CASNRDAYGYTF.

The rearrangement links TRBV4-2 to TRBJ2-7; TRBD2 matches at 7 bases. V lost 0 bases to trimming and J lost 9 bases; unmatched junction nucleotides: 11. The CDR3 sequence is 15 residues long. Germline values: CDR1 LGHNA, CDR2 YNFKEQ. This CDR3 is CASSQEASGVEGQYF. In DNA, the CDR3 is TGTGCCAGCAGCCAAGAAGCGAGCGGGGTGGAGGGGCAGTACTTC.

CDR3 sequence reads: CASSLIAGNTDTQYF. For the CDR3, the DNA is TGTGCCAGCAGTTTAATAGCGGGAAACACAGATACGCAGTATTTT. The chain links TRBV27 to TRBJ2-3; 8 bases are a match to TRBD2. V was clipped by 2 bases and J by 2 bases; unmatched bases: 3. Germline CDR1 is MNHEY and CDR2 is SMNVEV (reference sequence). The CDR3 extends over 15 amino acids.

V is TRBV9 and J is TRBJ2-2; D not certain. Per the germline V gene, CDR1 is SGDLS and CDR2 is YYNGEE. The germline V and J ends were trimmed by 3 bases and 4 bases, with 10 bases remaining between them. This CDR3 is built from 14 residues. The CDR3 region is CASSADWITGELFF. CDR3 bases: TGTGCCAGCAGCGCAGACTGGATCACCGGGGAGCTGTTTTTT.

In the case of this clone: Other DNA variants within this sample encode the same CDR3. The genes are TRBV30 and TRBJ2-2; D is unresolved. The V end lost 3 bases, the J end lost 2 bases, and 10 bases lay between the germline ends. Germline V gene sequence: CDR1 GTSNPN, CDR2 SVGIG (reference sequence). This CDR3 spans 14 amino acids. In nucleotides, the CDR3 is TGTGCCTGGAGGGTATTGACCAACACCGGGGAGCTGTTTTTT. Translated: CAWRVLTNTGELFF. The variable domain in full, completed from reference TRBV30 and TRBJ2-2, reads SQTIHQWPATLVQPVGSPLSLECTVEGTSNPNLYWYRQAAGRGLQLLFYSVGIGQISSEVPQNLSASRPQDRQFILSSKKLLLSDSGFYLCAWRVLTNTGELFFGEGSRLTVL.

J is TRBJ2-5 and V is TRBV5-6, with unresolved D. This CDR3 region has 16 residues. With 0 bases removed from V and 1 base from J, the gap between germline ends came to 13 bases. Germline V gene sequence: CDR1 SGHDT, CDR2 YYEEEE. The CDR3 DNA sequence: TGTGCCAGCAGCTTGGATGAAGGGTCAGTCCAAGAGACCCAGTACTTC. Its translation: CASSLDEGSVQETQYF. The entire variable domain, with the rest obtained from reference TRBV5-6 and TRBJ2-5, is as follows: DAGVTQSPTHLIKTRGQQVTLRCSPKSGHDTVSWYQQALGQGPQFIFQYYEEEERQRGNFPDRFSGHQFPNYSSELNVNALLLGDSALYLCASSLDEGSVQETQYFGPGTRLLVL.

This clone showed up just once. J is TRBJ2-7 and V is TRBV6-1, with D possibly called TRBD1 or TRBD2 (5 bases each). CDR3 length: 13 amino acids. The V end was cut by 6 bases, the J end by 2 bases, with 11 bases between. Germline V lookup: CDR1 MNHNS, CDR2 SASEGT. The CDR3 DNA reads TGTGCCAGCAGCCGGGACGGAGCCTACGAGCAGTACTTC. This codes for CASSRDGAYEQYF.

This chain links TRBV9 with TRBJ1-1; D is ambiguous. This CDR3 spans 13 amino acids. V was cut by 0 bases and J by 1 base, with 4 bases left in between. CDR1 SGDLS and CDR2 YYNGEE come from the germline V gene. The CDR3 DNA reads as TGTGCCAGCAGCGTAGCAGGGAACACTGAAGCTTTCTTT. Residues: CASSVAGNTEAFF.

This clone was observed a single time. The chain has TRBV7-8 and TRBJ1-5; D call uncertain. V was trimmed by 4 bases and J by 1 base, leaving 14 bases between them. This CDR3 is built from 16 residues. The germline gives CDR1 SGHVS, CDR2 FQNEAQ. The CDR3: CASSSRRTESNQPQHF. Here the CDR3 DNA reads TGTGCCAGCAGCTCAAGGCGGACGGAAAGCAATCAGCCCCAGCATTTT.

The chain links TRBV27 to TRBJ2-1; 8 nucleotides match TRBD2. J gave up 4 bases and V 3 bases, and 5 bases lay outside the gene matches. The germline CDR1 and CDR2 sequences are MNHEY and SMNVEV (reference sequence). This CDR3 has 15 residues. The CDR3 sequence: CASSFAGGFYNEQFF. The CDR3 DNA reads as TGTGCCAGCAGTTTTGCGGGGGGATTTTACAATGAGCAGTTCTTC.

J is TRBJ2-7 and V is TRBV28; 9 bases agree with TRBD2. Germline V gene lookup returns CDR1 MDHEN and CDR2 SYDVKM. V lost 4 bases, J lost 0 bases, and 4 bases stayed unmatched. This CDR3 has 15 amino acids. The CDR3 DNA reads TGTGCCAGCAGTTACACTAGCGGGTCCTCCTACGAGCAGTACTTC. Protein sequence: CASSYTSGSSYEQYF.

This clone turned up a few times. The V gene is TRBV27, the J gene TRBJ2-6; D call uncertain. Trimming took 7 bases from V and 1 from J, leaving 5 bases between them. Germline V gene data show CDR1 as MNHEY and CDR2 as SMNVEV (reference sequence). The CDR3 spans 13 residues. The CDR3 sequence is CASKVSGANVLTF. For the CDR3, the DNA is TGTGCCAGCAAGGTTTCTGGGGCCAACGTCCTGACTTTC.

V is TRBV10-1 and J is TRBJ2-3; D tentatively fits TRBD1 or TRBD2 (5 bases each). With 8 bases removed from V and 1 base from J, the gap between germline ends came to 10 bases. Germline assignment: CDR1 WNHNN and CDR2 SYGVQD (reference sequence). The CDR3 contains 13 residues. CDR3 in DNA: TGCGCCAGCTCCCGGGACCGCACAGATACGCAGTATTTT. Translating gives CASSRDRTDTQYF.

This clone is a singleton in its sample. Germline is not matched at one junction end, which may reflect a read error. At the DNA level, this CDR3 is encoded by other sequences in the same sample as well. The V and J genes are TRBV7-2 and TRBJ1-3; 7 bases match TRBD1. Germline loops: CDR1 SGHTA, CDR2 FQGNSA. This CDR3 spans 16 amino acids. CDR3 in DNA: TGTGCTAGCAGTCTCCAGACAGGGTTCACTGGAAACACCATATATTTT. Translating it yields CASSLQTGFTGNTIYF.

The J gene is TRBJ1-2, the V gene TRBV5-4; TRBD1 matches 9 bases. This CDR3 is built from 14 residues. Germline CDR1 SGHNT, CDR2 YYREEE (reference sequence). Germline trimming cut 4 bases from V and 7 bases from J; bases unmatched to any gene: 8. The CDR3 coding sequence is TGTGCCAGCAGCCCGGACAGGGGAATCGGTGGCTACACCTTC. Residues: CASSPDRGIGGYTF.

This clone appeared a single time. The chain combines TRBV6-1 with TRBJ2-7; D is uncertain. Germline V lookup: CDR1 MNHNS, CDR2 SASEGT. The CDR3 is made up of 10 amino acids. V gave up 10 bases and J gave up 2 bases, with 6 bases separating them. The CDR3 region is CATPPYEQYF. In DNA, the CDR3 is TGTGCCACCCCACCCTACGAGCAGTACTTC.

This clone was recorded only once. CDR3 nucleotide sequence: TGTGCCAGCAGCTTCGCGGACAGGGTTGAGTATGGCTACACCTTC. Translated: CASSFADRVEYGYTF. The chain employs TRBV7-9 and TRBJ1-2, with 8 bases fitting TRBD1. Trimming removed 3 bases from V and 5 bases from J; junction bases left unmatched: 8. The germline V gene has CDR1 SEHNR and CDR2 FQNEAQ (reference sequence). The CDR3 totals 15 residues.

The chain recombines TRBV7-2 with TRBJ2-7; maybe TRBD2 (5 bases). V was shortened by 8 bases and J by 2 bases, with 16 bases between the two germline ends. Germline values: CDR1 SGHTA, CDR2 FQGNSA. CDR3 size: 14 residues. Here the CDR3 reads CASQPRTEAYEQYF. The CDR3 nucleotides are TGTGCCAGCCAACCCCGGACGGAGGCCTACGAGCAGTACTTC.